Following are 12 T cell receptor beta chains from one sample sequenced in a study of T cells in Graves' hyperthyroidism and ophthalmopathy. Using RNA transcripts as the source, TCR beta CDR3 regions were amplified. Using the HTBI primer set, a first-round RT-PCR was run on the TCR CDR3. Each CDR3 protein is one row after TCRdb ran MiXCR on the multiplex PCR reads. The repertoire holds 300,000 to 450,000 distinct CDR3 sequences, with more than 12% as singletons. Sequencing was done on a sample of blood. Every receptor here comes from a woman in her twenties or thirties with Graves' hyperthyroidism.

V usage is TRBV5-1 and J usage is TRBJ2-7; maybe TRBD2 (6 bases). Deletions cut 4 bases from V and 6 bases from J, with 17 bases between. Germline V gives CDR1 SGHRS, CDR2 YFSETQ. The CDR3 extends over 14 amino acids. The CDR3 is CASSLKAGPCEQYF. In DNA, the CDR3 is TGCGCCAGCAGCCTCAAGGCGGGACCCTGCGAGCAGTACTTC. The full variable domain, its missing parts supplied by reference TRBV5-1 and TRBJ2-7, is KAGVTQTPRYLIKTRGQQVTLSCSPISGHRSVSWYQQTPGQGLQFLFEYFSETQRNKGNFPGRFSGRQFSNSRSEMNVSTLELGDSALYLCASSLKAGPCEQYFGPGTRLTVT.

Many counts were recorded for this clonotype. The rearrangement uses TRBV19 and TRBJ2-1; D not certain. The CDR3 extends over 14 amino acids. Germline-derived CDR1 and CDR2 are LNHDA and SQIVND (reference sequence). Trimming left V 6 bases short and J 3 bases short, with 12 bases between. The CDR3 loop is CASRGRADYNEQFF. The CDR3 bases are TGTGCCAGTAGGGGTAGGGCGGACTACAATGAGCAGTTCTTC.

This rearrangement joins TRBV24-1 to TRBJ1-1; no definite D call. The CDR3 sequence is 15 residues long. Trimming cost V 7 bases and J 1 base, with 15 bases left between them. Germline V gene sequence: CDR1 KGHDR, CDR2 SFDVKD. CDR3 nucleotides: TGTGCCACCAGGGACGCCGGAACCGGGAACACTGAAGCTTTCTTT. It is translated as CATRDAGTGNTEAFF.

The chain uses TRBV6-2 or TRBV6-3 and TRBJ2-3; no definite D call. Trimming shortened V by 6 bases and J by 2 bases, and 12 bases separated the two germline ends. Germline CDR1 and CDR2: MNHEY and SVGEGT. This CDR3 spans 14 amino acids. Here the CDR3 DNA reads TGTGCCAGCAGCCTCCGGGTCCCCACAGATACGCAGTATTTT. It translates to CASSLRVPTDTQYF.

This clonotype has only a few counts. The chain combines TRBV3-1 with TRBJ2-1; either TRBD1 or TRBD2 may supply D (5 bases each). Deletions cut 0 bases from V and 9 bases from J, with 12 bases between. This CDR3 is built from 14 residues. Germline V lookup: CDR1 LGHDT, CDR2 YNNKEL (reference sequence). For the CDR3, the DNA is TGTGCCAGCAGCCAAGAAAGGTGGGGACGTGAGCAGTTCTTC. Residues: CASSQERWGREQFF.

This clonotype was counted between two and nine times. The rearrangement uses TRBV6-1 and TRBJ2-7; D is perhaps TRBD1 or TRBD2 (5 bases each). Between the trimmed V and J ends, which lost 8 bases and 2 bases, there was a span of 16 bases. The germline gives CDR1 MNHNS, CDR2 SASEGT. This CDR3 is built from 14 residues. DNA of the CDR3: TGTGCCAGCTTGTCTGGGGACGGGGCCTACGAGCAGTACTTC. It yields the protein CASLSGDGAYEQYF.

The gene calls are TRBV12-5 and TRBJ1-3; 7 bases fit TRBD1. Germline V CDR1 and CDR2: LGHNT, FRNRAP. V lost 2 bases and J lost 4; bases outside the gene matches: 5. The CDR3 has 15 amino acids. CDR3 nucleotides: TGTGCTAGTGGTTTGACAGGGGCACCAGGAAACACCATATATTTT. Translating gives CASGLTGAPGNTIYF. Full variable domain (outside the CDR3, taken from reference TRBV12-5 and TRBJ1-3): DARVTQTPRHKVTEMGQEVTMRCQPILGHNTVFWYRQTMMQGLELLAYFRNRAPLDDSGMPKDRFSAEMPDATLATLKIQPSEPRDSAVYFCASGLTGAPGNTIYFGEGSWLTVV.

For the CDR3, the DNA is TGCAGTGCTAGTCAGGGGTCTCAGCCCCAGCATTTT. As protein: CSASQGSQPQHF. The rearrangement uses TRBV20-1 and TRBJ1-5; TRBD1 might be the D (6 bases). The CDR3 is 12 amino acids. CDR1 and CDR2 from the germline V gene are DFQATT and SNEGSKA (reference sequence). V was trimmed by 3 bases and J by 6 bases, leaving 9 bases between them.

Concerning this clonotype itself: This may arise from a read error, as a much more abundant clone is one base away. The V gene is TRBV11-3, the J gene TRBJ2-1; 12 bases are a match to TRBD2. Germline lookup yields CDR1 SGHNT and CDR2 YENEEA. V gave up 8 bases and J gave up 6 bases; unmatched junction bases: 8. CDR3 size: 15 residues. This chain's CDR3 is CASGRRLAGVNEQFF. The CDR3 nucleotides are TGTGCCAGCGGCCGGAGACTAGCGGGAGTCAATGAGCAGTTCTTC.

The rearrangement links TRBV6-2 or TRBV6-3 to TRBJ1-2; unclear D gene. CDR1 MNHEY and CDR2 SVGEGT come from the germline V gene. Between the trimmed V and J ends, which lost 2 bases and 1 base, there was a span of 2 bases. The CDR3 runs 12 residues. The CDR3 here is CASSYLNYGYTF. The CDR3, as DNA: TGTGCCAGCAGTTACCTTAACTATGGCTACACCTTC.

This clonotype was seen only a few times. The genes are TRBV10-2 and TRBJ2-1; maybe TRBD2 (6 bases). The CDR3 is made up of 12 amino acids. V was shortened by 4 bases and J by 12 bases, with 13 bases between the two germline ends. CDR1 is WSHSY, CDR2 SAAADI, per germline. In DNA form, the CDR3 reads TGCGCCAGCAGTGTGGTGGGGGGTGGGCAGTTCTTC. Its protein is CASSVVGGGQFF.

This clonotype was recorded at least ten times. V gene TRBV28 combines with J gene TRBJ2-7, with 7 bases lining up with TRBD1. The junction had 18 bases not matched to a gene; V was cut back by 6 bases and J by 4 bases. This CDR3 has 17 amino acids. Germline V lookup: CDR1 MDHEN, CDR2 SYDVKM. The DNA of the CDR3 is TGTGCCAGCAGAAGTCATGAGCCCGACAGGGTGAAATACGAGCAGTACTTC. This codes for CASRSHEPDRVKYEQYF.